A selection of T cell receptor beta chains follows, all from one sample in a study of T cell clonotyping in hematopoietic cell transplantation. Clones were read by immunoSEQ multiplex PCR, and TCRdb kept only the in-frame ones, dropping some. The sample lists 7,000 or so clones, about 90% occurring once. Material: peripheral blood mononuclear cells, obtained before stem cell transplant. Receptor source: a man in his thirties or forties with acute myeloid leukemia. Some clones in this sample may be carry-over from other donors' samples. Both conserved end residues are part of each CDR3. The D gene is left open where the match is weak. The size field is filled for only some rows; it gives once, few, many or a size class.

j_gene: TRBJ1-2; v_gene: TRBV28; d_gene: -; abundance: -; CDR3aa: CASSLRGGVTGYTF; CDR3nt: TGTGCCAGCAGTCTTAGGGGGGGGGTTACTGGCTACACCTTC
j_gene: TRBJ1-5; v_gene: TRBV19; d_gene: -; abundance: -; CDR3aa: CATTWAEGNQPQHF; CDR3nt: TGTGCCACTACCTGGGCAGAAGGAAATCAGCCCCAGCATTTT
j_gene: TRBJ2-7; v_gene: TRBV9; d_gene: -; abundance: once; CDR3aa: CASSHGGPSYEQYF; CDR3nt: TGTGCCAGCAGCCATGGGGGGCCCTCCTACGAGCAGTACTTC
j_gene: TRBJ2-7; v_gene: TRBV27; d_gene: -; abundance: -; CDR3aa: CASSRGVSYEQYF; CDR3nt: TGTGCCAGCAGTCGGGGAGTCTCCTACGAGCAGTACTTC
j_gene: TRBJ2-1; v_gene: TRBV5-6; d_gene: TRBD1; abundance: -; CDR3aa: CASSLPPTGYNEQFF; CDR3nt: TGTGCCAGCAGCTTGCCACCGACAGGGTACAATGAGCAGTTCTTC
j_gene: TRBJ2-7; v_gene: TRBV25-1; d_gene: -; abundance: -; CDR3aa: CASSVTGRPGEQYF; CDR3nt: TGTGCCAGCAGTGTAACGGGACGGCCCGGAGAGCAGTACTTC
j_gene: TRBJ2-2; v_gene: TRBV30; d_gene: -; abundance: -; CDR3aa: CAWSRQNTGELFF; CDR3nt: TGTGCCTGGAGTCGGCAGAACACCGGGGAGCTGTTTTTT
j_gene: TRBJ2-5; v_gene: TRBV5-1; d_gene: TRBD2; abundance: -; CDR3aa: CASSSPGGETQYF; CDR3nt: TGCGCCAGCAGTTCCCCGGGGGGGGAGACCCAGTACTTC
j_gene: TRBJ2-1; v_gene: TRBV7-9; d_gene: -; abundance: -; CDR3aa: CASRPGPTGAGEQFF; CDR3nt: TGTGCCAGCAGACCAGGGCCGACGGGGGCGGGTGAGCAGTTCTTC
j_gene: TRBJ2-2; v_gene: TRBV5-1; d_gene: -; abundance: -; CDR3aa: CASSLGEPLGGGELFF; CDR3nt: TGCGCCAGCAGCTTGGGCGAACCCCTGGGCGGCGGGGAGCTGTTTTTT
j_gene: TRBJ2-3; v_gene: TRBV6-1; d_gene: -; abundance: -; CDR3aa: CASSEREPDTQYF; CDR3nt: TGTGCCAGCAGTGAACGGGAGCCAGATACGCAGTATTTT
j_gene: TRBJ1-3; v_gene: TRBV7-6; d_gene: TRBD1; abundance: once; CDR3aa: CASSRDRDGNTIYF; CDR3nt: TGTGCCAGCAGCCGCGACAGGGATGGGAACACCATATATTTT
j_gene: TRBJ1-1; v_gene: TRBV5-1; d_gene: -; abundance: -; CDR3aa: CASSLAVRGGTEAFF; CDR3nt: TGCGCCAGCAGCTTGGCCGTCAGGGGTGGCACTGAAGCTTTCTTT
j_gene: TRBJ1-2; v_gene: TRBV6-5; d_gene: -; abundance: once; CDR3aa: CASSYSTANYGYTF; CDR3nt: TGTGCCAGCAGTTATTCGACTGCTAACTATGGCTACACCTTC
j_gene: TRBJ2-7; v_gene: TRBV7-2; d_gene: -; abundance: -; CDR3aa: CASSLGSRAYEQYF; CDR3nt: TGTGCCAGCAGCTTAGGTAGCAGGGCCTACGAGCAGTACTTC
j_gene: TRBJ2-1; v_gene: TRBV7-2; d_gene: TRBD2; abundance: -; CDR3aa: CASSLVGLAYRDEQFF; CDR3nt: TGTGCCAGCAGCTTAGTGGGACTAGCTTATCGGGATGAGCAGTTCTTC
j_gene: TRBJ2-1; v_gene: TRBV30; d_gene: TRBD2; abundance: few; CDR3aa: CAGATSGIGNEQFF; CDR3nt: TGTGCCGGTGCGACTAGCGGGATTGGAAATGAGCAGTTCTTC
j_gene: TRBJ2-7; v_gene: TRBV7-3; d_gene: -; abundance: once; CDR3aa: CASSLTHATYEQYF; CDR3nt: TGTGCCAGCAGCTTAACGCACGCGACCTACGAGCAGTACTTC
j_gene: TRBJ2-5; v_gene: TRBV28; d_gene: -; abundance: -; CDR3aa: CASSVVAQETQYF; CDR3nt: TGTGCCAGCAGTGTCGTGGCCCAAGAGACCCAGTACTTC
j_gene: TRBJ2-7; v_gene: TRBV7-2; d_gene: TRBD2; abundance: -; CDR3aa: CASSVQLAGLSYEQYF; CDR3nt: TGTGCCAGCAGCGTCCAGTTAGCGGGACTCTCCTACGAGCAGTACTTC
j_gene: TRBJ2-1; v_gene: TRBV5-4; d_gene: -; abundance: -; CDR3aa: CASSLSPSPMRGSYNEQFF; CDR3nt: TGTGCCAGCAGCTTGTCGCCTAGCCCAATGAGGGGGTCCTACAATGAGCAGTTCTTC
j_gene: TRBJ1-1; v_gene: TRBV19; d_gene: -; abundance: -; CDR3aa: CASRRDLADTEAFF; CDR3nt: TGTGCCAGTAGACGGGATTTAGCGGACACTGAAGCTTTCTTT
j_gene: TRBJ1-2; v_gene: TRBV2; d_gene: -; abundance: few; CDR3aa: CASSDRPSLGYTF; CDR3nt: TGTGCCAGCAGTGATCGACCCTCCCTTGGCTACACCTTC
j_gene: TRBJ2-7; v_gene: TRBV6-5; d_gene: TRBD2; abundance: few; CDR3aa: CASSYAGTSGAYEQYF; CDR3nt: TGTGCCAGCAGTTACGCCGGGACTAGCGGCGCCTACGAGCAGTACTTC
j_gene: TRBJ2-3; v_gene: TRBV29-1; d_gene: TRBD2; abundance: -; CDR3aa: CSVEDWREMPDTQYF; CDR3nt: TGCAGCGTTGAAGATTGGCGGGAGATGCCAGATACGCAGTATTTT
j_gene: TRBJ1-1; v_gene: TRBV7-8; d_gene: -; abundance: -; CDR3aa: CASSNPSGTEAFF; CDR3nt: TGTGCCAGCAGCAACCCCTCGGGGACTGAAGCTTTCTTT
j_gene: TRBJ2-7; v_gene: TRBV10-2; d_gene: TRBD2; abundance: -; CDR3aa: CASYAPGPGGGQQYF; CDR3nt: TGCGCCAGCTACGCCCCGGGCCCGGGAGGTGGGCAGCAGTACTTC
j_gene: TRBJ1-2; v_gene: TRBV5-1; d_gene: -; abundance: -; CDR3aa: CASSPGTANGYTF; CDR3nt: TGCGCCAGCAGCCCGGGGACGGCCAACGGCTACACCTTC
j_gene: TRBJ2-7; v_gene: TRBV27; d_gene: TRBD1; abundance: -; CDR3aa: CASSLVGIGTGGYEQYF; CDR3nt: TGTGCCAGCAGTTTAGTCGGGATAGGGACAGGGGGGTACGAGCAGTACTTC